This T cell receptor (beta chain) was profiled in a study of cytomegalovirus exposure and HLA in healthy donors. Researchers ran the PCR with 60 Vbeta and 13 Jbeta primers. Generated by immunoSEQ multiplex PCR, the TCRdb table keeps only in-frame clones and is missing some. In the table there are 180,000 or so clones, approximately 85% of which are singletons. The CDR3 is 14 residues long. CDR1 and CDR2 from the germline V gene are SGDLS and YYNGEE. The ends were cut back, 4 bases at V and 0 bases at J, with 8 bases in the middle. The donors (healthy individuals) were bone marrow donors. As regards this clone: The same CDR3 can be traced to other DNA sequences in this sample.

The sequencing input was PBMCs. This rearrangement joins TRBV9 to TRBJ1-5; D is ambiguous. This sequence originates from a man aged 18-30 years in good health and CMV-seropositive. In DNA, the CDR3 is TGTGCCAGCAGCCCCCGCGATAGCAATCAGCCCCAGCATTTT. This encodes CASSPRDSNQPQHF.